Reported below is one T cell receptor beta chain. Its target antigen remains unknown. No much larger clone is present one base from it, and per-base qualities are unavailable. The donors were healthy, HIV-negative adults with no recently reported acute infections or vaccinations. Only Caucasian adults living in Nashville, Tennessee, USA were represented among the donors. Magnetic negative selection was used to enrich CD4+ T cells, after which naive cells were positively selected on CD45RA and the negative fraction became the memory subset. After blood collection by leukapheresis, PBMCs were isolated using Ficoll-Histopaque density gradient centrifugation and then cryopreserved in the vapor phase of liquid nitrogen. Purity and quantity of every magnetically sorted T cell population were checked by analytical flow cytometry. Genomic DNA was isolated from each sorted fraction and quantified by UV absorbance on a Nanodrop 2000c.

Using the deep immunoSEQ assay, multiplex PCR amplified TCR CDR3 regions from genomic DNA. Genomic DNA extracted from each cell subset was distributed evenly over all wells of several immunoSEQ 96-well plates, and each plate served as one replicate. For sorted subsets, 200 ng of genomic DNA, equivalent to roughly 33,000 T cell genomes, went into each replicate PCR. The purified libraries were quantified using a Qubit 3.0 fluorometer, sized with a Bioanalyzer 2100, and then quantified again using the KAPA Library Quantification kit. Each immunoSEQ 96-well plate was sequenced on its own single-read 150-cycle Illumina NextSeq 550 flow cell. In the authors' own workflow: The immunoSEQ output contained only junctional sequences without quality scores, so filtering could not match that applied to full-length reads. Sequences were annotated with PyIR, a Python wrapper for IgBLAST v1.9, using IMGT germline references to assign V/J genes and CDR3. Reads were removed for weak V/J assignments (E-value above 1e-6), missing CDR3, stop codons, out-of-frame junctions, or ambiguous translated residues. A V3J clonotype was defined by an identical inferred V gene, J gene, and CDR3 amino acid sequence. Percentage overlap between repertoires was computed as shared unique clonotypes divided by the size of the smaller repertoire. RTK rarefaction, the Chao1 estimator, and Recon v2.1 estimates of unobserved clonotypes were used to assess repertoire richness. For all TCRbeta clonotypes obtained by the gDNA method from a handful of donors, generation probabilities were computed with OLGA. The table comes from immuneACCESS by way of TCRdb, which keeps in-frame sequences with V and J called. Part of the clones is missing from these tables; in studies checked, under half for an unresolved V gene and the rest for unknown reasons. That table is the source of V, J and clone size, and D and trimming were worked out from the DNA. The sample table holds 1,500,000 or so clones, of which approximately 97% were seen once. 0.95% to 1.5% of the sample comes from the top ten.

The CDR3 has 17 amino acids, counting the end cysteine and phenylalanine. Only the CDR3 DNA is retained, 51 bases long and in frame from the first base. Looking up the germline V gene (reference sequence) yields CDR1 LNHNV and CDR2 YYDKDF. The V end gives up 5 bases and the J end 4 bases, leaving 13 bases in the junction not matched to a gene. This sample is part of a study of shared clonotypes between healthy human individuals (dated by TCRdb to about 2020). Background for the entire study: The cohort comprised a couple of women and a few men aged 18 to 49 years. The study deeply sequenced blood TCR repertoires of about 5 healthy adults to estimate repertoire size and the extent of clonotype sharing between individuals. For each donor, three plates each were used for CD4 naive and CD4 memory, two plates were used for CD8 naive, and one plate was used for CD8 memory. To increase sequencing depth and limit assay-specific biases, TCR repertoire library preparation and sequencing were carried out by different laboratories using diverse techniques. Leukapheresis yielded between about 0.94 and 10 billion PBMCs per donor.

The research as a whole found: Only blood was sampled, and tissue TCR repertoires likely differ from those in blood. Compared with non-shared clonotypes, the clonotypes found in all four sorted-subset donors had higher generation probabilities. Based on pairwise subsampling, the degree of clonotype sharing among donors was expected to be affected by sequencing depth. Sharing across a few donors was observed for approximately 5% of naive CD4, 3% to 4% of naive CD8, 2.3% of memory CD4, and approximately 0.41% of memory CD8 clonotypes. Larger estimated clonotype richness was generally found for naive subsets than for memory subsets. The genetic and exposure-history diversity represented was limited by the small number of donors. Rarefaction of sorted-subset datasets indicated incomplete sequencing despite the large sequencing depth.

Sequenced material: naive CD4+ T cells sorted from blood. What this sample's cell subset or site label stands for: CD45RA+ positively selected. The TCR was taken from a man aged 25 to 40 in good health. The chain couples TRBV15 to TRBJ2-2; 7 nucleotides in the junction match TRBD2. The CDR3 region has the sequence CATSLIPPERGTGELFF. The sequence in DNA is TGTGCCACCAGCCTGATCCCCCCGGAGCGGGGCACCGGGGAGCTGTTTTTT.